Sequencing of this T cell receptor (beta chain) was carried out in a study of control samples from healthy donors and cancer patients. The method was immunoSEQ multiplex PCR; TCRdb's version includes in-frame clones alone and lacks a portion of them. The sample lists some 74,000 clones, around 93% occurring once. This CDR3 has 23 residues. The sample taken for sequencing was blood. V gene TRBV21-1 combines with J gene TRBJ1-6; TRBD1 is the table's D call and was not checked against the DNA. TRBV21-1 represents a pseudogene. The receptor comes from a woman in her 30s in good health. CDR3 in DNA: TGTGCCAGCAGCAAATTATCCGGGCGACGACAGGGGGCATTGGGCTCCTATAATTCACCCCTCCACTTT. It is translated as CASSKLSGRRQGALGSYNSPLHF.